The 5 T cell receptor beta chains given below trace back to one sample, sequenced in a study of T cells in localized non-small cell lung cancer. Clones were sequenced by immunoSEQ multiplex PCR, and TCRdb holds only the in-frame ones, with some missing. In the table there are approximately 65,000 clones, 75% to 85% of which are singletons. The specimen comprised PBMCs, sampled before any cancer treatment. These receptors all stem from a man aged 40 to 75 with stage II lung adenocarcinoma.

This clone was seen more than once but under ten times. V usage is TRBV6-5 and J usage is TRBJ1-2, with 7 bases identical to TRBD1. CDR3 length equals 14 residues. Germline V lookup: CDR1 MNHEY, CDR2 SVGAGI. Germline trimming cut 2 bases from V and 9 bases from J; bases unmatched to any gene: 9. The CDR3 nucleotides are TGTGCCAGCAGTTACCTAGTACCAGGGGGAAGCTACACCTTC. It translates to CASSYLVPGGSYTF.

The chain links TRBV5-6 to TRBJ2-1; 7 bases fit TRBD1. The trim removed 4 bases at V and 6 bases at J, leaving 4 bases unmatched. CDR3 size: 13 residues. Germline V lookup: CDR1 SGHDT, CDR2 YYEEEE. The CDR3 sequence is CASSPRQGNEQFF. CDR3 sequence (DNA): TGTGCCAGCAGCCCACGACAGGGCAATGAGCAGTTCTTC.

The chain recombines TRBV7-8 with TRBJ2-7; 9 bases align to TRBD1. CDR1 SGHVS and CDR2 FQNEAQ come from the germline V gene. The CDR3 is made up of 14 amino acids. With V trimmed by 5 bases and J by 4 bases, 6 bases remained unmatched. The CDR3 DNA is TGTGCCAGCAGCACGGACAGGGGAATGTACGAGCAGTACTTC. Translating gives CASSTDRGMYEQYF.

The chain has TRBV2 and TRBJ2-6; 12 bases map to TRBD1. Unmatched junction bases numbered 8, after V lost 10 bases and J lost 1 base. Germline V gene sequence: CDR1 SNHLY, CDR2 FYNNEI. This CDR3 region has 17 residues. CDR3 sequence: CATQPGQGASGANVLTF. CDR3 DNA: TGTGCCACCCAACCGGGACAGGGGGCTTCTGGGGCCAACGTCCTGACTTTC.

The chain has TRBV30 and TRBJ2-2, with D unclear. Per the germline V gene, CDR1 is GTSNPN and CDR2 is SVGIG (reference sequence). The CDR3 length is 15 residues. V was clipped by 0 bases and J by 1 base, with 9 bases between them. CDR3 in DNA: TGTGCCTGGAGTGTCCCCGACCGGAACACCGGGGAGCTGTTTTTT. Residues: CAWSVPDRNTGELFF.